Sequencing of this T cell receptor beta chain was carried out in a study of OX40 agonist ivuxolimab in advanced cancers. Regarding the study as a whole: The study found among the lowest clonal expansion in partial responders at 0.1-3.0 mg/kg.

The germline V gene has CDR1 LGHNA and CDR2 YNFKEQ. This CDR3 comprises 15 residues. After removal of 3 bases from V and 4 bases from J, the junction contained 4 bases not matched to a gene. Sequencing was performed with immunoSEQ multiplex PCR; in TCRdb, only in-frame clones are kept and a portion is missing. The sample includes tens of thousands of clones, about 85% of them seen just once. Points on this clone: Its antigen is still unknown.

The origin of this receptor is an adult with an advanced solid tumor such as melanoma, head and neck, liver or kidney cancer. This sequence joins TRBV4-2 and TRBJ2-7, with 12 bases that match TRBD2. The sample was CD4+ or CD8+ T cells sorted from blood, taken in a trial of the OX40 agonist ivuxolimab. The CDR3 is CASSQDTSGGYEQYF. The CDR3 DNA follows: TGTGCCAGCAGCCAGGACACTAGCGGGGGGTACGAGCAGTACTTC.